The rows below give T cell receptor beta chains drawn from one sample of a study of blood T cell repertoires in COVID-19. This table comes from immunoSEQ multiplex PCR, and its TCRdb copy is limited to in-frame clones, with some not included. The sample yields more than 150,000 clones, 90% to 95% seen once. The specimen was peripheral blood. The receptors here all came from a man aged 30 to 45 with COVID-19, enrolled during active disease. Each CDR3 is given with its conserved first and last residue. A D gene is named only where the DNA matches it firmly. Only part of the rows carry a size: once, few, many, or a class if the clone is expanded.

D gene | J gene | clone size | V gene | CDR3 DNA | CDR3 protein
NA | TRBJ1-3 | NA | TRBV4-2 | TGTGCCAGCAGCCAAGGATTCGGACAGAGCTCTGGAAACACCATATATTTT | CASSQGFGQSSGNTIYF
TRBD2 | TRBJ2-3 | NA | TRBV10-3 | TGTGCCATCAGTGAGGAATTAGCGGGGGGAAGCACAGATACGCAGTATTTT | CAISEELAGGSTDTQYF
NA | TRBJ1-6 | NA | TRBV27 | TGTGCCAGCAGTTTATCAGGGGTTAATTCACCCCTCCACTTT | CASSLSGVNSPLHF
NA | TRBJ1-1 | NA | TRBV7-2 | TGTGCCAGCAGCTTAGGGGGCAGGGAGGGTAACACTGAAGCTTTCTTT | CASSLGGREGNTEAFF
NA | TRBJ1-6 | NA | TRBV11-2 | TGTGCCAGCAGCTTAGATCCAGGGGCTAATTCACCCCTCCACTTT | CASSLDPGANSPLHF
NA | TRBJ2-7 | NA | TRBV27 | TGTGCCAGCAGACCCGGAGGGGTTTCCTACGAGCAGTACTTC | CASRPGGVSYEQYF
NA | TRBJ1-2 | NA | TRBV19 | TGTGCCAGCGCCCCCGCCGGCTATGGCTACACCTTC | CASAPAGYGYTF
NA | TRBJ2-7 | NA | TRBV7-9 | TGTGCCAGCAGCACAGGGACCGGGCCAGGGGGGCTTTCCGAGCAGTACTTC | CASSTGTGPGGLSEQYF
NA | TRBJ2-1 | NA | TRBV11-2 | TGTGCCAGCAGCCTCGGACTGGGCAGCTCCTACAATGAGCAGTTCTTC | CASSLGLGSSYNEQFF
NA | TRBJ2-6 | NA | TRBV14 | TGTGCCAGCAGCCAAGCAACAACAGGGTTTCTGGCTGGGGCCAACGTCCTGACTTTC | CASSQATTGFLAGANVLTF
TRBD1 | TRBJ2-5 | NA | TRBV2 | TGTGCCAGCAGTCAACAGGGGCAGCGGAATCAAGAGACCCAGTACTTC | CASSQQGQRNQETQYF
NA | TRBJ1-1 | NA | TRBV7-2 | TGTGCCAGCAGCTTCTCCCGGGGTGTTACTGAAGCTTTCTTT | CASSFSRGVTEAFF
NA | TRBJ1-1 | NA | TRBV6-5 | TGTGCCAGCAGACAGACAGGAGAAGCTTTCTTT | CASRQTGEAFF
NA | TRBJ1-3 | NA | TRBV6-2/TRBV6-3 | TGTGCCAGCAGTTACTTTGGGCCTGGAAACACCATATATTTT | CASSYFGPGNTIYF
NA | TRBJ1-4 | NA | TRBV10-3 | TGTGCCATCAGTGAGTCGGGGGCCGGAAAACTGTTTTTT | CAISESGAGKLFF
NA | TRBJ2-3 | NA | TRBV19 | TGTGCCAGTAGTACCGGGGACACAGATACGCAGTATTTT | CASSTGDTDTQYF
TRBD2 | TRBJ2-3 | NA | TRBV19 | TGTGCCACCTTCGGGGGGGGTGTCACAGATACGCAGTATTTT | CATFGGGVTDTQYF
TRBD1 | TRBJ1-1 | NA | TRBV19 | TGTGCCAGTAGTATGGGTTTCGCAGGGGGCGGCACTGAAGCTTTCTTT | CASSMGFAGGGTEAFF
NA | TRBJ1-1 | NA | TRBV10-2 | TGCGCCAGCAGTCGTGAGGGCAGTTTGAACACTGAAGCTTTCTTT | CASSREGSLNTEAFF
NA | TRBJ1-3 | NA | TRBV6-5 | TGTGCCAGCAGTTACCGGGGGGACTCTGGAAACACCATATATTTT | CASSYRGDSGNTIYF
NA | TRBJ1-1 | NA | TRBV5-6 | TGTGCCAGCAGCGGGGGAGGGGGAAGAACTGAAGCTTTCTTT | CASSGGGGRTEAFF
NA | TRBJ1-1 | NA | TRBV20-1 | TGCAGTGGGGTAGGACAGCGTGAAGCTTTCTTT | CSGVGQREAFF
NA | TRBJ1-2 | few | TRBV7-9 | TGTGCCAGCAGCCCAATGCTGGCTGATGGCTACACCTTC | CASSPMLADGYTF
NA | TRBJ2-1 | NA | TRBV25-1 | TGTGCCAGCAGTGATCCCGGGAACTCCTACAATGAGCAGTTCTTC | CASSDPGNSYNEQFF
NA | TRBJ1-2 | few | TRBV5-4 | TGTGCCAGCAGCTCACCCCGGGAGAACTATGGCTACACCTTC | CASSSPRENYGYTF
TRBD1 | TRBJ1-4 | NA | TRBV5-1 | TGCGCCAGCAGTCCCGACAGGGGGCTTGGTAATGAAAAACTGTTTTTT | CASSPDRGLGNEKLFF
NA | TRBJ1-2 | NA | TRBV6-1 | TGTGCCAGCAGTGACCAGGGGGGCTACACCTTC | CASSDQGGYTF
TRBD1 | TRBJ1-2 | NA | TRBV30 | TGTGCCTGGAGTCGGACAGGATCTAACTATGGCTACACCTTC | CAWSRTGSNYGYTF
NA | TRBJ2-3 | NA | TRBV5-4 | TGTGCCAGCAGCTTGGATGCACTAGCTGATACGCAGTATTTT | CASSLDALADTQYF
NA | TRBJ2-1 | NA | TRBV19 | TGTGCCAGTAGTACCTTATACAATGAGCAGTTCTTC | CASSTLYNEQFF
TRBD1 | TRBJ1-6 | NA | TRBV6-5 | TGTGCCAGCAGCAGGACAGGGAACAATTCACCCCTCCACTTT | CASSRTGNNSPLHF
NA | TRBJ1-2 | NA | TRBV6-1 | TGTGCCAGCAGTGAAGTGGGCAGGGCCGGCTATGGCTACACCTTC | CASSEVGRAGYGYTF
TRBD1 | TRBJ2-5 | NA | TRBV9 | TGTGCCAGCAGCTCGACACAGGGGTTTTCGGAGACCCAGTACTTC | CASSSTQGFSETQYF
TRBD1 | TRBJ1-4 | NA | TRBV6-5 | TGTGCCAGCAGTAACCGACAGGGGGGACGGGAAAAACTGTTTTTT | CASSNRQGGREKLFF
TRBD1 | TRBJ1-1 | NA | TRBV5-4 | TGTGCCAGCAGAAAACAGGGGTCAGACACTGAAGCTTTCTTT | CASRKQGSDTEAFF
NA | TRBJ1-4 | once | TRBV28 | TGTGCCAGTGGGGGGTCAGCTAATGAAAAACTGTTTTTT | CASGGSANEKLFF
TRBD1 | TRBJ1-2 | once | TRBV27 | TGTGCCAGCAGTCCCCAGGGACAGGCCGGAGGCTACACCTTC | CASSPQGQAGGYTF
TRBD1 | TRBJ1-5 | NA | TRBV9 | TGTGCCAGCAGCGTAGCGGGACAGGGCCGTGGTTTACATCAGCCCCAGCATTTT | CASSVAGQGRGLHQPQHF
NA | TRBJ2-2 | NA | TRBV5-1 | TGCGCCAGCAGCTTCTCGGGGGGCGCGACCGGGGAGCTGTTTTTT | CASSFSGGATGELFF
NA | TRBJ2-6 | NA | TRBV19 | TGTGCCAGTAGTCGGCGGGCAAGTAGCTCTGGGGCCAACGTCCTGACTTTC | CASSRRASSSGANVLTF
TRBD1 | TRBJ1-2 | NA | TRBV19 | TGTGCCAGTAGTATAGTTCGCCGGGACAGGGAAAACGGCTACACCTTC | CASSIVRRDRENGYTF
NA | TRBJ2-3 | NA | TRBV7-3 | TGTGCCAGCAGCTTAAAAAGTAACGGACACACAGATACGCAGTATTTT | CASSLKSNGHTDTQYF
TRBD1 | TRBJ2-3 | NA | TRBV28 | TGTGCCAGCAGAGCTACAGGGGCGGATACGCAGTATTTT | CASRATGADTQYF
NA | TRBJ1-1 | few | TRBV5-1 | TGCGCCAGCCACGGGGAGGCTGAAGCTTTCTTT | CASHGEAEAFF
TRBD1 | TRBJ2-7 | NA | TRBV27 | TGTGCCAGCAGAACCCTTGGGACAGGAGCGGGGCAGTACTTC | CASRTLGTGAGQYF
NA | TRBJ1-4 | NA | TRBV6-1 | TGTGCCAGCAGTGAGTCACGGAGTAATGAAAAACTGTTTTTT | CASSESRSNEKLFF
NA | TRBJ1-1 | NA | TRBV6-1 | TGTGCCAGCAGTGACCCCCGGGGGGGCCACACTGAAGCTTTCTTT | CASSDPRGGHTEAFF
TRBD1 | TRBJ1-1 | NA | TRBV19 | TGTGCCAGTACCTCCTCGGGACAGAAAGCTTTCTTT | CASTSSGQKAFF
TRBD1 | TRBJ1-4 | NA | TRBV13 | TGTGCCAGCAGCTTGGGACAGGGAGAAAAACTGTTTTTT | CASSLGQGEKLFF
TRBD1 | TRBJ1-2 | once | TRBV19 | TGTGCCAGTACGAAGGGGGCAGGGAGGCACTATGGCTACACCTTC | CASTKGAGRHYGYTF
NA | TRBJ1-1 | NA | TRBV7-9 | TGTGCCAGCAGCTTCTCAACAGGTTTGAACACTGAAGCTTTCTTT | CASSFSTGLNTEAFF
NA | TRBJ2-1 | NA | TRBV5-5 | TGTGCCAGCAGCTTGCAGGGATCCTACAATGAGCAGTTCTTC | CASSLQGSYNEQFF
NA | TRBJ1-6 | NA | TRBV5-1 | TGCGCCAGCAGCTTGTTCTCCAGCTCCTATAATTCACCCCTCCACTTT | CASSLFSSSYNSPLHF
TRBD1 | TRBJ1-1 | NA | TRBV27 | TGTGCCAGCAGTTTTTACAGGGGGCATTACATGAACACTGAAGCTTTCTTT | CASSFYRGHYMNTEAFF
NA | TRBJ1-4 | NA | TRBV18 | TGTGCCAGCTCACAGGGGGTCGGAGCAACTAATGAAAAACTGTTTTTT | CASSQGVGATNEKLFF